These T cell receptor beta chains were read from a single sample in a study of T-cell memory formation after mild COVID-19. In TCRdb, the 5' RACE reads were re-called with MiXCR into one record per CDR3 protein. Of 90,000 to 120,000 distinct CDR3 sequences in the sample, 14% were seen once. The sample taken for sequencing was PBMCs or a T cell subset sorted from them (not recorded which). These receptors originate from a man aged 18 to 29 who had mild COVID-19 (a few samples of this study predate the infection). Cell type and time point are not known. Both conserved end residues are part of each CDR3. A D gene is named only where the DNA matches it firmly. Where a row states a size, it is once, few, many or the class of an expanded clone; other rows omit it.

D: -; V: TRBV7-9; J: TRBJ1-6; size: few; DNA: TGTGCCAGCAGCGAGACCGGGGGGTATAATTCACCCCTCCACTTT; CDR3: CASSETGGYNSPLHF
D: -; V: TRBV7-6; J: TRBJ2-3; size: few; DNA: TGTGCCAGCAGCCGGACGGAGGCTCCCCCCACAGATACGCAGTATTTT; CDR3: CASSRTEAPPTDTQYF
D: TRBD1; V: TRBV2; J: TRBJ1-5; size: -; DNA: TGTGCCAGCAGTGAATGGGACAGGGACCGGGGGGCCCAGCATTTT; CDR3: CASSEWDRDRGAQHF
D: TRBD1; V: TRBV6-5; J: TRBJ1-1; size: -; DNA: TGTGCCAGCAGTGGGACAGGGTGGACCACTGAAGCTTTCTTT; CDR3: CASSGTGWTTEAFF
D: -; V: TRBV6-5; J: TRBJ1-1; size: few; DNA: TGTGCCAGAGGGCAGGAGGGTTCACAGGACACTGAAGCTTTCTTT; CDR3: CARGQEGSQDTEAFF
D: TRBD1; V: TRBV4-1; J: TRBJ1-2; size: -; DNA: TGCGCCAGCAGCCAGGCGGACAGGGGGCTTTTCACCTTC; CDR3: CASSQADRGLFTF
D: -; V: TRBV6-2/TRBV6-3; J: TRBJ2-7; size: many; DNA: TGTGCCAGCAGCCTAGAACCTCAATACGAGCAGTACTTC; CDR3: CASSLEPQYEQYF
D: -; V: TRBV4-1; J: TRBJ1-4; size: -; DNA: TGCGCCAGCAGCCAATCTCAGGGCACGGTCGAAAAACTGTTTTTT; CDR3: CASSQSQGTVEKLFF
D: -; V: TRBV6-1; J: TRBJ2-1; size: -; DNA: TGTGCCAGCAGTCTCCCACAGGGGGGGTACAATGAGCAGTTCTTC; CDR3: CASSLPQGGYNEQFF
D: TRBD2; V: TRBV27; J: TRBJ2-1; size: many; DNA: TGTGCCAGCAGTCCCCTGGCTAGCGGGGTATACAATGAGCAGTTCTTC; CDR3: CASSPLASGVYNEQFF
D: TRBD2; V: TRBV4-3; J: TRBJ2-1; size: many; DNA: TGCGCCAGCAGCCCTGGGACTAGCGCGTACAATGAGCAGTTCTTC; CDR3: CASSPGTSAYNEQFF
D: -; V: TRBV21-1; J: TRBJ1-5; size: few; DNA: TGTGCCAGCAGCAAAGGGGGCAGGGGGCTAGGGCCCCAGCATTTT; CDR3: CASSKGGRGLGPQHF
D: -; V: TRBV6-5; J: TRBJ1-6; size: few; DNA: TGTGCCAGCAGCCTCGGTTATCGGTCACCCCTCCACTTT; CDR3: CASSLGYRSPLHF
D: -; V: TRBV12-3/TRBV12-4; J: TRBJ2-7; size: -; DNA: TGTGCCAGCAGTCCCCGGTACGAGCAGTACTTC; CDR3: CASSPRYEQYF
D: -; V: TRBV29-1; J: TRBJ2-7; size: many; DNA: TGCAGCGTCGACCGCCTCCTTACCTACGAGCAGTACTTC; CDR3: CSVDRLLTYEQYF
D: -; V: TRBV20-1; J: TRBJ1-5; size: -; DNA: TGCAGTGCTAGAGATCAAGGCAGGGTGGGCAGATTAAGCAATCAGCCCCAGCATTTT; CDR3: CSARDQGRVGRLSNQPQHF
D: -; V: TRBV2; J: TRBJ1-6; size: -; DNA: TGTGCCAGCAGTGACGGCTCTTCCTCCTATAATTCACCCCTCCACTTT; CDR3: CASSDGSSSYNSPLHF
D: -; V: TRBV25-1; J: TRBJ2-3; size: -; DNA: TGTGCCAGCAGTGAATATCTTGGGGATTCCACAGATACGCAGTATTTT; CDR3: CASSEYLGDSTDTQYF